These 4 T cell receptor beta chains originate from one sample sequenced in a study of cytomegalovirus exposure and HLA in healthy donors. The PCR made use of 60 Vbeta and 13 Jbeta primers. Clones were read by immunoSEQ multiplex PCR, and TCRdb kept only the in-frame ones, dropping some. Of roughly 120,000 clones in the sample, 77% were seen once. Sequenced material: PBMCs. The receptors come from a human donor in good health.

This chain links TRBV7-9 with TRBJ1-2; D is uncertain. Germline assignment: CDR1 SEHNR and CDR2 FQNEAQ (reference sequence). CDR3 length equals 15 residues. Trimming left V 6 bases short and J 2 bases short, with 16 bases between. CDR3 nucleotides: TGTGCCAGCAGTCATTCGGACTCCGAGAACTATGGCTACACCTTC. Amino acid sequence: CASSHSDSENYGYTF.

The J gene is TRBJ2-1, the V gene TRBV28; the match to TRBD2 covers 11 bases. The V gene end was trimmed by 4 bases and the J gene end by 0 bases; junction bases not matched to a gene: 11. Germline V gene lookup returns CDR1 MDHEN and CDR2 SYDVKM. The CDR3 is 19 amino acids. The CDR3 sequence is CASSSPRPTSGVSYNEQFF. The CDR3 nucleotides read TGTGCCAGCAGTTCTCCCCGCCCGACTAGCGGGGTCTCCTACAATGAGCAGTTCTTC.

The CDR3 protein is CASSARRETQYF. As DNA, the CDR3 is TGTGCCAGCAGCGCTAGACGAGAGACCCAGTACTTC. This chain links TRBV7-6 with TRBJ2-5; D unresolved. CDR1 and CDR2 (germline): SGHVS, FNYEAQ. The CDR3 has 12 residues. Trimming took off 5 bases at V and 4 bases at J, with 8 bases between the two ends.

The chain couples TRBV4-2 to TRBJ2-1; 8 bases line up with TRBD2. This CDR3 is 15 amino acids long. The junction had 7 bases not matched to a gene; V was cut back by 3 bases and J by 6 bases. The germline CDR1 and CDR2 sequences are LGHNA and YNFKEQ. CDR3 in amino acids: CASSQGGTRGNEQFF. Written as DNA, the CDR3 is TGTGCCAGCAGCCAGGGCGGGACTAGGGGCAATGAGCAGTTCTTC.